This TCR beta chain was obtained from a study of Ad26.COV2.S vaccination and SARS-CoV-2 variants. On the study more broadly: The authors gave Ad26.COV2.S intramuscularly, either once or twice 56 days apart.

To note about this clone: Its antigen is unidentified.

The CDR3 has 14 amino acids. Germline assignment: CDR1 LGHDT and CDR2 YNNKEL (reference sequence). Deletions cut 2 bases from V and 5 bases from J, with 12 bases between. Findings of the study overall: Reportedly, after vaccination the spike-specific CD8+ and CD4+ T cell responses displayed substantial breadth. For non-spike TCRs, breadth in vaccine recipients resembled that in placebo recipients. Vaccine recipients showed a spike-specific TCR breadth that was higher than in placebo recipients.

Noted treatment: around 19 received Ad26.COV2.S at low or high dose, single or two shots; roughly five received placebo; per-sample allocation not given. Sampling took place 63 days after the first vaccine or placebo injection. Repertoires were generated with immunoSEQ multiplex PCR, while TCRdb's copy carries only in-frame clones and drops some. The data show some 340,000 clones, 85% seen once. V usage is TRBV3-1 (or the pseudogene TRBV3-2) and J usage is TRBJ2-5; maybe TRBD1 (6 bases). The clonotype originates from a person between 18 and 60 years old who received the Ad26.COV2.S COVID-19 vaccine or a placebo. Sequences were derived from peripheral blood, sampled in a trial of Ad26.COV2.S vaccine versus placebo. CDR3 sequence: CASSQNRVGETQYF. CDR3 DNA sequence: TGTGCCAGCAGCCAAAACAGGGTCGGCGAGACCCAGTACTTC.